This entry features one TCR beta chain sequence. Antigen: not known. Amounts of about 1-10 million cryopreserved PBMC were held in the samples before DNA extraction. At the survey level, the v3.0 immunoSEQ assay was run. Sequencing was performed with immunoSEQ multiplex PCR; in TCRdb, only in-frame clones are kept and a portion is missing. The table lists approximately 29,000 clones, roughly 90% of them singletons. CDR3 size: 18 residues. Germline V lookup: CDR1 SGHDN, CDR2 FVKESK. V shed 5 bases and J shed 2 bases, with 23 bases lying between them. These data originate in a study of long-term antiretroviral therapy in people with HIV. General study findings and limits: Increased diversity was seen after ART, yet it remained lower than in transplant donor controls. Drawn between the mid-2000s and the late 2010s, the blood was possibly obtained under older ART regimens. There were no data on ART adherence, viral resistance or therapy changes, a gap that limits inferences about post-ART repertoire changes.

The sequenced sample was unsorted PBMCs, obtained 0.5 years after starting antiretroviral therapy. The source is a woman in her late teens or twenties with HIV. The chain has TRBV14 and TRBJ2-3; tentative D call: TRBD1 (5 bases). In nucleotides, the CDR3 is TGTGCCAGCAGCACCCGGGCCCTCAGGGCTGGGTACACAGATACGCAGTATTTT. It codes for CASSTRALRAGYTDTQYF.